The 26 T cell receptor beta chains reported below all come from one sample, sequenced in a study of cytomegalovirus exposure and HLA in healthy donors. Sequenced by immunoSEQ multiplex PCR; TCRdb stores in-frame clones only, minus some. This table has around 150,000 clones, 95% to 97% appearing once. Sequenced: PBMCs. The receptors shown here come from a woman aged 18 to 35 in good health and CMV-seronegative.

V usage is TRBV19 and J usage is TRBJ2-7, with 13 nucleotides matching TRBD2. CDR1 LNHDA and CDR2 SQIVND come from the germline V gene (reference sequence). The ends lost 3 bases at V and 5 bases at J; junction bases unmatched: 7. The CDR3 extends over 16 amino acids. The CDR3 protein is CASSIPLAGGHHEQYF. CDR3 DNA sequence: TGTGCCAGTAGTATCCCACTAGCGGGGGGGCACCACGAGCAGTACTTC.

The V and J genes are TRBV5-1 and TRBJ1-6; TRBD1 is a possible D gene (5 bases). Germline V gene lookup returns CDR1 SGHRS and CDR2 YFSETQ. Trimming took off 1 base at V and 7 bases at J, with 12 bases between the two ends. The CDR3 totals 15 residues. The CDR3 DNA reads as TGCGCCAGCAGCTTGTCCGGAGGGGAAAATTCACCCCTCCACTTT. Its translation: CASSLSGGENSPLHF.

Details on this clone: Its ends do not fully match the called genes, so a read error is possible. J is TRBJ1-2 and V is TRBV12-5; D might be TRBD1 (6 bases). CDR1 and CDR2 from the germline V gene are LGHNT and FRNRAP. The CDR3 covers 11 residues. CDR3 amino acids: CASGLAGTLSF. CDR3 bases: TGTGCTAGTGGTTTGGCCGGGACACTCTCTTTC.

The J gene is TRBJ2-7, the V gene TRBV6-5; a weak D match, TRBD2 (5 bases). Trimming shortened V by 6 bases and J by 4 bases, and 19 bases separated the two germline ends. Per germline, CDR1 MNHEY and CDR2 SVGAGI. The CDR3 totals 15 residues. The CDR3 loop is CASRAPGFRLYEQYF. In DNA form, the CDR3 reads TGTGCCAGCAGAGCCCCGGGGTTTCGGCTATACGAGCAGTACTTC.

The rearrangement joins TRBV4-1 to TRBJ1-5; TRBD1 matches 9 bases. This CDR3 comprises 16 residues. The germline gives CDR1 MGHRA, CDR2 YSYEKL. The V gene end was trimmed by 7 bases and the J gene end by 4 bases; junction bases not matched to a gene: 11. The CDR3 DNA reads TGCGCCAGCACGTCCGTCCTTGGGACAGGGAATCAGCCCCAGCATTTT. Protein: CASTSVLGTGNQPQHF.

The J gene is TRBJ1-5, the V gene TRBV18; D possibly corresponds to TRBD1 (5 bases). The germline CDR1 and CDR2 sequences are KGHSH and LQKENI. The germline V and J ends were trimmed by 4 bases and 3 bases, with 16 bases remaining between them. The CDR3 has 16 residues. CDR3 sequence: CASSRPIGAFNQPQHF. As DNA, the CDR3 is TGTGCCAGCTCACGTCCGATAGGGGCCTTCAATCAGCCCCAGCATTTT.

The chain carries TRBV15 and TRBJ2-4; 7 bases match TRBD2. V was pared by 0 bases and J by 1 base, with 3 bases of the junction left unmatched. The CDR3 totals 16 residues. CDR1 and CDR2 (germline): LNHNV, YYDKDF (reference sequence). CDR3 protein: CATSRENSGAKNIQYF. The CDR3, as DNA: TGTGCCACCAGCAGAGAGAATAGCGGGGCCAAAAACATTCAGTACTTC.

The genes are TRBV4-3 and TRBJ2-1; the D gene is possibly TRBD1 (6 bases). V was trimmed by 2 bases and J by 9 bases, leaving 11 bases between them. The CDR3 has 13 residues. Germline V gives CDR1 LGHNA, CDR2 YSLEER. This CDR3 reads CASSQSMGAEQFF. The CDR3 bases are TGCGCCAGCAGCCAATCTATGGGGGCTGAGCAGTTCTTC.

The chain joins TRBV25-1 to TRBJ1-5; 8 nucleotides agree with TRBD1. This CDR3 spans 14 amino acids. V lost 11 bases to trimming and J lost 9 bases; unmatched junction nucleotides: 15. CDR1 is MGHDK, CDR2 SYGVNS, per germline. The CDR3 loop reads CAWANRGKRRPQHF. Here the CDR3 DNA reads TGTGCCTGGGCCAACAGGGGGAAGAGGCGGCCCCAGCATTTT.

This clone has only a few counts. The gene calls are TRBV7-2 and TRBJ1-3; 7 bases match TRBD1. The length of the CDR3 is 14 residues. Trimming took 2 bases from V and 6 from J; bases not matched to a gene: 4. The germline CDR1 and CDR2 sequences are SGHTA and FQGNSA. The CDR3 DNA sequence: TGTGCCAGCAGCTTAAGACAGGGTTCAAACACCATATATTTT. This translates into CASSLRQGSNTIYF.

This chain links TRBV2 with TRBJ2-3; 7 bases fit TRBD2. The CDR3 has 15 amino acids. Germline CDR1 is SNHLY and CDR2 is FYNNEI. Losses at the gene ends were 7 bases for V and 4 bases for J; bases not matched to a gene: 11. The CDR3 is CASNPDGGGPDTQYF. The CDR3 nucleotides are TGTGCCAGCAACCCGGACGGCGGGGGACCAGATACGCAGTATTTT.

The V gene is TRBV6-1, the J gene TRBJ1-1; 8 bases agree with TRBD1. Losses at the gene ends were 11 bases for V and 4 bases for J; bases not matched to a gene: 9. The CDR3 spans 13 residues. Germline values: CDR1 MNHNS, CDR2 SASEGT. CDR3 residues: CAGKQGGGTEAFF. The CDR3 DNA reads TGTGCCGGCAAACAGGGGGGAGGCACTGAAGCTTTCTTT.

J is TRBJ2-3 and V is TRBV10-3, with TRBD2 matching 8 bases. Germline CDR1 and CDR2: ENHRY and SYGVKD. The CDR3 runs to 15 residues. Trimming cost V 4 bases and J 5 bases; bases outside gene matches: 8. CDR3 amino acids: CAISGRGAGGDTQYF. In DNA, the CDR3 is TGTGCCATCAGTGGGCGGGGGGCCGGCGGAGATACGCAGTATTTT.

The chain joins TRBV18 to TRBJ2-5; D ambiguous. CDR3 length: 12 residues. Trimming removed 0 bases at V and 5 bases at J, with 4 bases between. CDR1 is KGHSH and CDR2 is LQKENI in the germline V gene. The CDR3 reads CASSPPRETQYF. The CDR3 DNA is TGTGCCAGCTCACCACCGCGCGAGACCCAGTACTTC. The whole variable domain, filled in from reference TRBV18 and TRBJ2-5, reads NAGVMQNPRHLVRRRGQEARLRCSPMKGHSHVYWYRQLPEEGLKFMVYLQKENIIDESGMPKERFSAEFPKEGPSILRIQQVVRGDSAAYFCASSPPRETQYFGPGTRLLVL.

The V and J genes are TRBV9 and TRBJ2-1, with a possible D match to TRBD2 (6 bases). V gave up 4 bases and J gave up 5 bases, with 19 bases separating them. Germline CDR1 reads SGDLS; CDR2 reads YYNGEE. The CDR3 length is 16 residues. CDR3 in amino acids: CASSPSGTLTNNEQFF. CDR3 sequence (DNA): TGTGCCAGCAGCCCCTCCGGGACTCTGACGAACAATGAGCAGTTCTTC.

This clone was picked up one time. The chain links TRBV7-8 to TRBJ2-1; the D is unclear. The CDR3 length is 12 residues. The ends were cut back, 5 bases at V and 9 bases at J, with 11 bases in the middle. Germline assignment: CDR1 SGHVS and CDR2 FQNEAQ. CDR3 nucleotides: TGTGCCAGCAGCGGCGGCCAGACTGAGCAGTTCTTC. Translation gives CASSGGQTEQFF.

The chain employs TRBV25-1 and TRBJ1-1; 7 bases align to TRBD1. CDR3 length: 16 residues. Germline trimming cut 4 bases from V and 1 base from J; bases unmatched to any gene: 9. Per the germline V gene, CDR1 is MGHDK and CDR2 is SYGVNS. In DNA, the CDR3 is TGTGCCAGCAGTGGATCCGAGCGGACAGGGAACACTGAAGCTTTCTTT. It codes for CASSGSERTGNTEAFF. Full variable domain (missing parts from reference TRBV25-1 and TRBJ1-1): EADIYQTPRYLVIGTGKKITLECSQTMGHDKMYWYQQDPGMELHLIHYSYGVNSTEKGDLSSESTVSRIRTEHFPLTLESARPSHTSQYLCASSGSERTGNTEAFFGQGTRLTVV.

The rearrangement joins TRBV30 to TRBJ2-7, with a weak D call TRBD2 (5 bases). V was trimmed by 0 bases and J by 7 bases, leaving 7 bases between them. CDR3 size: 11 residues. In germline, CDR1 is GTSNPN, CDR2 SVGIG (reference sequence). The CDR3 loop is CAWSVRGEQYF. As DNA, the CDR3 is TGTGCCTGGAGTGTACGGGGTGAGCAGTACTTC.

This chain uses TRBV7-2 with TRBJ2-3, with D hard to call. Germline V gene data show CDR1 as SGHTA and CDR2 as FQGNSA. Trimming removed 5 bases at V and 0 bases at J, with 9 bases between. This CDR3 has 14 residues. Here the CDR3 DNA reads TGTGCCAGCAGCCAGGATCAAAGCACAGATACGCAGTATTTT. Its protein is CASSQDQSTDTQYF.

The chain recombines TRBV30 with TRBJ1-1; 8 positions match TRBD1. The CDR3 spans 14 residues. CDR1 and CDR2 from the germline V gene are GTSNPN and SVGIG (reference sequence). Trimming took 0 bases from V and 4 from J; bases not matched to a gene: 4. The CDR3 sequence: CAWSVTRGLTEAFF. CDR3 DNA sequence: TGTGCCTGGAGTGTAACCAGGGGGCTCACTGAAGCTTTCTTT.

The chain combines TRBV27 with TRBJ2-5, with D possibly matching TRBD1 (5 bases). Germline CDR1 is MNHEY and CDR2 is SMNVEV (reference sequence). The ends were cut back, 4 bases at V and 1 base at J, with 13 bases in the middle. The CDR3 totals 15 residues. The CDR3 is CASSSPGKGQETQYF. CDR3 in DNA: TGTGCCAGCAGTTCCCCAGGGAAGGGCCAAGAGACCCAGTACTTC.

V usage is TRBV19 and J usage is TRBJ2-3; D is perhaps TRBD2 (7 bases). The length of the CDR3 is 18 residues. Germline V gene lookup returns CDR1 LNHDA and CDR2 SQIVND (reference sequence). V was trimmed by 5 bases and J by 3 bases, leaving 24 bases between them. This chain's CDR3 is CASSPKLLGGARTDTQYF. The CDR3 DNA sequence: TGTGCCAGTAGTCCAAAGCTCTTGGGGGGGGCCCGGACAGATACGCAGTATTTT.

This clone has only one observation. This chain links TRBV9 with TRBJ1-2; D call uncertain. V gave up 0 bases and J gave up 3 bases, with 12 bases separating them. Germline assignment: CDR1 SGDLS and CDR2 YYNGEE. There are 15 residues in the CDR3. In nucleotides, the CDR3 is TGTGCCAGCAGCGTAGGTAGGAGGCAGGACTATGGCTACACCTTC. Protein: CASSVGRRQDYGYTF.

J is TRBJ1-3 and V is TRBV7-8, with D possibly being TRBD1 (6 bases). The germline V and J ends were trimmed by 5 bases and 8 bases, with 16 bases remaining between them. This CDR3 contains 14 residues. Germline V CDR1 and CDR2: SGHVS, FQNEAQ. The CDR3: CASSPDWGHDTIYF. For the CDR3, the DNA is TGTGCCAGCAGCCCTGACTGGGGACACGACACCATATATTTT.

This rearrangement joins TRBV5-5 to TRBJ1-5, with D unresolved. Trimming left V 3 bases short and J 6 bases short, with 7 bases between. Germline CDR1 reads SGHKS; CDR2 reads YYEKEE (reference sequence). CDR3 length: 12 amino acids. CDR3 in amino acids: CASSSRGQPQHF. CDR3 DNA sequence: TGTGCCAGCAGCTCTCGGGGTCAGCCCCAGCATTTT.

The V and J genes are TRBV7-9 and TRBJ1-1, with D unclear. The CDR3 consists of 17 residues. Per germline, CDR1 SEHNR and CDR2 FQNEAQ (reference sequence). Trimming shortened V by 5 bases and J by 0 bases, and 19 bases separated the two germline ends. CDR3 sequence reads: CASSNESPIQLNTEAFF. Here the CDR3 DNA reads TGTGCCAGCAGCAACGAATCGCCAATACAGCTGAACACTGAAGCTTTCTTT.